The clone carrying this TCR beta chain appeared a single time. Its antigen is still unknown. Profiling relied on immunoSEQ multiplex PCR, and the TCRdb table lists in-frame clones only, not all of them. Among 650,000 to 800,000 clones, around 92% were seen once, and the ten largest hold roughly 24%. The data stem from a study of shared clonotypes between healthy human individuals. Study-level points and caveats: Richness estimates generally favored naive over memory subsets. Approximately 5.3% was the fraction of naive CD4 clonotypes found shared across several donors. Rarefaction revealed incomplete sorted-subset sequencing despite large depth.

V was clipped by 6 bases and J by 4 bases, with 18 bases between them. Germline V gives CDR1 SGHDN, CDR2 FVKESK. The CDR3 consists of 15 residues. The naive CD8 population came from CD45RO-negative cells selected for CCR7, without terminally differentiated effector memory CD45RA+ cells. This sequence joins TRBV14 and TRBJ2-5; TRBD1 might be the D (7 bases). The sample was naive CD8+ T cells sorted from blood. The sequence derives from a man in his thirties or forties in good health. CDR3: CASRSSRQGGETQYF. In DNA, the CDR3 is TGTGCCAGCAGGAGCTCGAGACAGGGAGGAGAGACCCAGTACTTC. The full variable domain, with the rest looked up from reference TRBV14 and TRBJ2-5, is EAGVTQFPSHSVIEKGQTVTLRCDPISGHDNLYWYRRVMGKEIKFLLHFVKESKQDESGMPNNRFLAERTGGTYSTLKVQPAELEDSGVYFCASRSSRQGGETQYFGPGTRLLVL.